This T cell receptor (beta chain) was recovered during a study of cytomegalovirus exposure and HLA in healthy donors. CDR1 and CDR2 from the germline V gene are MNHNY and SVGAGI (reference sequence). Losses at the gene ends were 7 bases for V and 7 bases for J; bases not matched to a gene: 9. The CDR3 consists of 13 residues. Researchers ran the PCR with 60 Vbeta and 13 Jbeta primers. Clones were read by immunoSEQ multiplex PCR, and TCRdb kept only the in-frame ones, dropping some. The data contain approximately 200,000 clones, almost 85% of them singletons. This clone turned up a few times. Its specificity is unknown. Broader study findings: For most TCR beta V segments, an earlier analysis put the productive rate at about 90% or about 30% of the time. Researchers reported in a later analysis that a missense DCLRE1C variant was tied to TCR beta V- and J-gene trimming.

Those who donated were healthy bone marrow donors. The sequence came from a woman in her forties or fifties in good health and CMV-seronegative. The chain couples TRBV6-6 to TRBJ1-1; 7 bases are a match to TRBD1. The sequencing input was PBMCs. The CDR3 region is CASTQTGEVEAFF. In DNA form, the CDR3 reads TGTGCCAGCACGCAAACAGGGGAGGTTGAAGCTTTCTTT.